Listed here are 27 T cell receptor beta chains from one sample, sequenced in a study of blood T cells in healthy people across ages (dated by TCRdb to 2015 to 2017). Library creation used 5' RACE. Sequencing was carried out with an Illumina HiSeq 2500. The second PCR ran for about 7 to 11 cycles and used a J-beta primer mix along with a sample-barcoded 5' primer. The raw public data were reprocessed by TCRdb itself: fastp quality trimming at Q25, MiXCR clonotype calling, in-frame beta chains only. CDR3 protein duplicates are merged, each entry listing the most common genes and DNA. The sample table shows 630,000 or so distinct CDR3 sequences, and under 30% are seen once. Of the sample, around 16% is held by the ten largest clones. The sample comprised blood. The receptors derive from a woman of 80 years or more in good health.

The chain is built from TRBV7-2 and TRBJ2-5, with 8 positions matching TRBD2. The CDR3 length is 13 residues. From germline, CDR1 is SGHTA and CDR2 FQGNSA. The V segment lost 6 bases and the J segment 4 bases; nucleotides outside the gene matches: 4. CDR3 in DNA: TGTGCCAGCAGTCGACTAGCGCGAGAGACCCAGTACTTC. Translating gives CASSRLARETQYF.

V is TRBV6-2 or TRBV6-3 and J is TRBJ2-1; D possibly uses TRBD1 or TRBD2 (7 bases each). CDR1 and CDR2 from the germline V gene are MNHEY and SVGEGT. Trimming removed 2 bases at V and 4 bases at J, with 15 bases between. This CDR3 region has 16 residues. CDR3 residues: CASSYLSGGAYNEQFF. The CDR3 DNA follows: TGTGCCAGCAGTTACCTCTCAGGGGGGGCGTACAATGAGCAGTTCTTC.

Comments on this clonotype: This may be a read error, as it is one base from a much larger clone. The chain combines TRBV12-3 or TRBV12-4 with TRBJ2-5, with D possibly matching TRBD2 (6 bases). The CDR3 has 14 residues. Between the trimmed V and J ends, which lost 4 bases and 5 bases, there was a span of 14 bases. The CDR3 coding sequence is TGTGCCAGCAGTTGCTCGGCTAGCGTTGAGACCCAGTACTTC. Translated, it gives CASSCSASVETQYF.

V and J are TRBV9 and TRBJ1-3; 9 bases are shared with TRBD1. Germline CDR1 reads SGDLS; CDR2 reads YYNGEE. This CDR3 has 14 amino acids. J gave up 7 bases and V 3 bases, and 5 bases lay outside the gene matches. In DNA, the CDR3 is TGTGCCAGCAGCGCGGGACAGGGTTACAACACCATATATTTT. It encodes CASSAGQGYNTIYF.

This chain uses TRBV28 with TRBJ1-2, with 8 bases matching TRBD1. J lost 5 bases, V lost 7 bases, and 3 bases had no gene match. Looked up from germline, CDR1 is MDHEN and CDR2 is SYDVKM. The CDR3 runs 12 residues. The CDR3 DNA sequence: TGTGCCAGCACTCAGGGGGCGTATGGCTACACCTTC. Protein product: CASTQGAYGYTF.

There are many counts of this clonotype. This chain connects TRBV3-1 to TRBJ2-3, with TRBD2 matching over 7 bases. V lost 2 bases and J lost 4; bases outside the gene matches: 6. The CDR3 contains 15 residues. The germline V gene has CDR1 LGHDT and CDR2 YNNKEL (reference sequence). CDR3 protein: CASSQTGGRADTQYF. CDR3 coding DNA: TGTGCCAGCAGCCAAACCGGGGGGAGGGCAGATACGCAGTATTTT.

The chain uses TRBV7-9 and TRBJ2-5; tentative D call: TRBD1 (7 bases). Trimming cost V 5 bases and J 5 bases, with 15 bases left between them. Germline V gene lookup returns CDR1 SEHNR and CDR2 FQNEAQ (reference sequence). The CDR3 length is 14 residues. The CDR3 region has the DNA TGTGCCAGCAGCCCGCAGGGGGGTCCCGAGACCCAGTACTTC. This gives the protein CASSPQGGPETQYF.

This clonotype was observed a handful of times. This sequence joins TRBV10-3 and TRBJ1-6; TRBD1 matches 7 bases. The ends lost 6 bases at V and 9 bases at J; junction bases unmatched: 11. The CDR3 consists of 15 residues. CDR1 and CDR2 (germline): ENHRY, SYGVKD. In nucleotides, the CDR3 is TGTGCCATCAGCGAACAGGGGTACGGAATTTCACCCCTCCACTTT. It specifies CAISEQGYGISPLHF.

This clonotype was detected many times. This chain uses TRBV2 with TRBJ2-5; unclear D gene. This CDR3 spans 14 amino acids. Trimming removed 6 bases at V and 0 bases at J, with 11 bases between. Germline CDR1 and CDR2: SNHLY and FYNNEI. CDR3 sequence: CASSLGRNQETQYF. DNA of the CDR3: TGTGCCAGCAGCCTCGGACGGAACCAAGAGACCCAGTACTTC.

The gene calls are TRBV6-5 and TRBJ1-2; 8 bases fit TRBD1. CDR3 size: 15 residues. The V gene's germline CDR1 is MNHEY and CDR2 SVGAGI. V dropped 1 base and J dropped 8; count of bases not matched to a gene: 9. The CDR3 is CASSYLPGQGGGYTF. CDR3 DNA sequence: TGTGCCAGCAGTTACTTACCCGGACAGGGAGGCGGCTACACCTTC.

This clonotype was picked up many times. The chain employs TRBV7-2 and TRBJ1-2; TRBD1 aligns across 8 bases. The CDR3 has 16 residues. V shed 0 bases and J 4 bases; nucleotides not matched to a gene: 7. CDR1 SGHTA and CDR2 FQGNSA come from the germline V gene. In DNA form, the CDR3 reads TGTGCCAGCAGCTTAGCCCTGCAGGGGGCAGGCTATGGCTACACCTTC. It encodes CASSLALQGAGYGYTF.

This clonotype was counted at least ten times. J is TRBJ1-5 and V is TRBV27, with 7 bases aligning to TRBD1. The V gene's germline CDR1 is MNHEY and CDR2 SMNVEV (reference sequence). The trim removed 5 bases at V and 2 bases at J, leaving 18 bases unmatched. This CDR3 region has 19 residues. CDR3 coding DNA: TGTGCCAGCAGTCCCCTCAGGGGGTCATCGTTAGGTGGCAATCAGCCCCAGCATTTT. This gives the protein CASSPLRGSSLGGNQPQHF.

In this sample, this clonotype turned up many times. The chain has TRBV10-3 and TRBJ2-1; D gene uncertain. Trimming removed 2 bases from V and 15 bases from J, with 8 bases in between. The CDR3 has 10 amino acids. CDR1 is ENHRY and CDR2 is SYGVKD in the germline V gene. The DNA of the CDR3 is TGTGCCATCAGTGAGGTAATAATGTTCTTC. Translating gives CAISEVIMFF.

Many counts were recorded for this clonotype. V usage is TRBV9 and J usage is TRBJ2-1; D is perhaps TRBD1 (5 bases). Germline V lookup: CDR1 SGDLS, CDR2 YYNGEE. The CDR3 loop spans 16 amino acids. V lost 0 bases and J 4 bases, leaving 14 bases between the germline ends. The CDR3 is CASSVELGLVYNEQFF. CDR3 in DNA: TGTGCCAGCAGCGTAGAGTTGGGGCTGGTTTACAATGAGCAGTTCTTC.

This clonotype was counted ten times or more. Sequence at one end of the junction differs from germline and may be a read error. Written as DNA, the CDR3 is TGTGCCAGCACTTACAACTACGAGCAGTACTTC. This gives the protein CASTYNYEQYF. The chain couples TRBV6-5 to TRBJ2-7; D not resolved. Germline assignment: CDR1 MNHEY and CDR2 SVGAGI. This CDR3 contains 11 residues.

This clonotype came up a few times. The V gene is TRBV20-1, the J gene TRBJ1-6; perhaps TRBD1 as D (5 bases). CDR1 is DFQATT and CDR2 is SNEGSKA in the germline V gene (reference sequence). Trimming shortened V by 0 bases and J by 2 bases, and 8 bases separated the two germline ends. This CDR3 has 15 residues. The CDR3 reads CSARDGTAYNSPLHF. The CDR3 nucleotides read TGCAGTGCTAGAGATGGGACTGCCTATAATTCACCCCTCCACTTT.

This clonotype has just a few counts. The chain combines TRBV5-1 with TRBJ1-2; 11 bases fit TRBD1. CDR3 length: 16 amino acids. V gave up 0 bases and J gave up 6 bases; unmatched junction bases: 7. CDR1 is SGHRS, CDR2 YFSETQ, per germline. The CDR3 DNA follows: TGCGCCAGCAGCTTGGGCGGGACAGGGGGTTTGGATGGCTACACCTTC. This gives the protein CASSLGGTGGLDGYTF.

This clonotype was seen more than once but under ten times. The J gene is TRBJ2-4, the V gene TRBV20-1; maybe TRBD2 (5 bases). The CDR3 has 14 residues. Trimming removed 3 bases at V and 4 bases at J, with 13 bases between. Germline CDR1 is DFQATT and CDR2 is SNEGSKA (reference sequence). The CDR3 here is CSASREGAKNIQYF. CDR3 sequence (DNA): TGCAGTGCTAGTCGCGAGGGCGCGAAAAACATTCAGTACTTC.

The chain links TRBV30 to TRBJ2-2, with 8 bases that match TRBD1. J was trimmed by 5 bases and V by 0 bases; bases with no gene match: 8. The CDR3 totals 16 residues. From germline, CDR1 is GTSNPN and CDR2 SVGIG (reference sequence). CDR3 nucleotide sequence: TGTGCCTGGAGTGTATTCAGAGGACAGGGTACCGGGGAGCTGTTTTTT. Translated: CAWSVFRGQGTGELFF.

This clonotype was found many times. V usage is TRBV4-1 and J usage is TRBJ2-5; TRBD2 agrees at 8 bases. This CDR3 is 16 amino acids long. Germline-derived CDR1 and CDR2 are MGHRA and YSYEKL. V shed 0 bases, J shed 2 bases, and the junction held 5 bases outside the gene matches. The CDR3 region is CASSQEGTGGQETQYF. CDR3 bases: TGCGCCAGCAGCCAAGAGGGAACGGGGGGGCAAGAGACCCAGTACTTC.

In this sample, this clonotype turned up many times. The rearrangement uses TRBV15 and TRBJ2-7; tentative D call: TRBD2 (6 bases). Trimming removed 0 bases from V and 2 bases from J, with 14 bases in between. The CDR3 loop spans 16 amino acids. CDR1 is LNHNV, CDR2 YYDKDF, per germline (reference sequence). CDR3 DNA sequence: TGTGCCACCAGCAGAGACCAGGACGGACTACCCTACGAGCAGTACTTC. Its protein is CATSRDQDGLPYEQYF.

This clonotype was observed at least ten times. J is TRBJ2-5 and V is TRBV7-3, with TRBD2 matching over 7 bases. The CDR3 covers 14 residues. Germline CDR1 reads SGHTA; CDR2 reads FQGTGA. V lost 5 bases and J lost 5; bases outside the gene matches: 8. The CDR3 DNA sequence: TGTGCCAGCAGCCGTGGGGGGGTTGGGGAGACCCAGTACTTC. Its protein product is CASSRGGVGETQYF.

This clonotype was found many times. This chain joins TRBV20-1 and TRBJ2-1; 8 nucleotides align to TRBD2. The trim removed 3 bases at V and 2 bases at J, leaving 3 bases unmatched. The germline CDR1 and CDR2 sequences are DFQATT and SNEGSKA (reference sequence). CDR3 length: 14 residues. CDR3 DNA: TGCAGTGCTAGCGGGGGGGCGGCCTACAATGAGCAGTTCTTC. Its protein is CSASGGAAYNEQFF.

A note on this clonotype: A read error may explain this, as a much larger clone is one base away. This rearrangement joins TRBV6-6 to TRBJ2-5; 7 bases are shared with TRBD1. The tail of the sequence fits TRBJ2-1 better, so the J call may be wrong. Germline V gives CDR1 MNHNY, CDR2 SVGAGI (reference sequence). This CDR3 comprises 14 residues. CDR3 residues: CASSVAGGGETQFF. The CDR3 nucleotides are TGTGCCAGCAGTGTGGCAGGGGGTGGAGAGACCCAGTTCTTC.

Remarks on this clonotype: A much larger clone lies a single base off, so this may be a read error. The chain has TRBV7-2 and TRBJ2-1; D is undetermined. Germline V CDR1 and CDR2: SGHTA, FQGNSA. The length of the CDR3 is 13 residues. The CDR3 region has the DNA TGTGCCAGCAGCCCGCTATCGGGCAATGGGCAGTTCTTC. It translates to CASSPLSGNGQFF.

Worth noting for this clonotype: A much larger clone sits a single nucleotide away, making a read error possible. The chain couples TRBV10-2 to TRBJ2-5, with 9 bases that match TRBD2. The CDR3 covers 14 residues. The V segment lost 6 bases and the J segment 11 bases; nucleotides outside the gene matches: 13. From germline, CDR1 is WSHSY and CDR2 SAAADI. CDR3 bases: TGCGCCAGCAGGGAGAGCGGGGGGTACAATGAGCAGTACTTC. Its translation: CASRESGGYNEQYF.

The sample holds many counts of this clonotype. This chain joins TRBV12-3 or TRBV12-4 and TRBJ1-4; D gene unclear. This CDR3 is 12 amino acids long. Deletions cut 3 bases from V and 6 bases from J, with 5 bases between. CDR3 nucleotide sequence: TGTGCCAGCAGTTTCCAGGATGAAAAACTGTTTTTT. Protein sequence: CASSFQDEKLFF.